This T cell receptor beta chain was captured by sequencing in a study of OX40 agonist ivuxolimab in advanced cancers. About the study as a whole: Ivuxolimab was a fully human IgG2 agonistic monoclonal antibody targeting the costimulatory receptor OX40 (CD134). Intravenous ivuxolimab was administered to patients every 2 weeks at six dose levels: 0.01, 0.1, 0.3, 1.5, 3 and 10 mg/kg. Of the roughly 52 patients in dose escalation, around 20 had hepatocellular carcinoma, some 15 had melanoma, 9 had renal cell carcinoma and 9 had head and neck cancer. The dose-escalation cohort was 82.7% male with a mean age of roughly 60 years, ranging from 23 to 79. Patients were allowed to have had prior anti-PD-1, anti-PD-L1 or anti-CTLA-4 therapy, and approximately 40% of the dose-escalation patients had previously received checkpoint inhibitors. Partial responses occurred in three dose-escalation patients: two with cutaneous melanoma and one with hepatocellular carcinoma. Peripheral TCRbeta sequencing aimed to test whether ivuxolimab altered TCR sequence diversity and caused clonal T-cell expansion. The paper describes the monotherapy dose-escalation part (N ≈ 51 patients) of the phase I trial of ivuxolimab. What the research found in general, with its limitations: At doses from 0.1 to 3.0 mg/kg, clonal expansion was seen in both CD4+ and CD8+ blood T cells between baseline and week 6. Low levels of normalized T-cell clonal expansion were also seen in some patients who did not respond. In partial responders in the 0.1-3.0 mg/kg groups, normalized peripheral clonal expansion was found to be among the lowest, especially among CD8+ T cells. After ivuxolimab, more expanded clones were found on average in CD8+ T cells than in CD4+ T cells. Which antigens the clonally expanded peripheral T cells were specific for was not determined.

Genomic DNA was extracted from sorted cells for sequencing of the TCRbeta CDR3 region. The immunoSEQ Assay was used to sequence the TCRbeta CDR3 regions. TCRdb obtained this table from immuneACCESS and retained in-frame rearrangements with V and J assigned. These tables miss some clones; where compared with another copy, unresolved V genes account for less than half of the shortfall, and the remainder is unexplained. Present in this sample are tens of thousands of clones, around 93% of which were seen just once. In total, the top ten clones hold around 19% of the sample. The trial excluded patients who had a history of autoimmune disease or were on systemic immunosuppression. Peripheral blood for TCR sequencing was collected from all dose cohorts at baseline, on cycle 4 day 1, and on cycle 7 day 1. The samples were taken from a phase I, first-in-human, multicenter, open-label dose-escalation trial of ivuxolimab. Adults with locally advanced or metastatic melanoma, renal cell carcinoma, hepatocellular carcinoma or head and neck squamous cell carcinoma were enrolled in the trial. Before TCR sequencing, CD4+ T cells and CD8+ T cells from peripheral blood were sorted into separate populations.

Comments on this clone: There is no known antigen for this receptor. The sample holds no much larger clone one base away, and base qualities are not on file.

This receptor was obtained from an adult with an advanced solid tumor such as melanoma, head and neck, liver or kidney cancer. The material was CD4+ or CD8+ T cells sorted from blood, obtained in a trial of the OX40 agonist ivuxolimab.

DNA sequence: TGTGCCAGCAGCGTCGCAGGGGCCCTCGCAGATACGCAGTATTTT. Its protein reads: CASSVAGALADTQYF. This sequence uses TRBV9 and TRBJ2-3; TRBD1 is possibly the D segment (6 matching bases). V was cut back by 2 bases and J by 4 bases, leaving a gap of 14 bases between them. Counted from cysteine to phenylalanine, this CDR3 has 15 amino acids. The CDR3 DNA has 45 bases and is translated from base 1. CDR1 SGDLS and CDR2 YYNGEE are derived from the germline V gene.